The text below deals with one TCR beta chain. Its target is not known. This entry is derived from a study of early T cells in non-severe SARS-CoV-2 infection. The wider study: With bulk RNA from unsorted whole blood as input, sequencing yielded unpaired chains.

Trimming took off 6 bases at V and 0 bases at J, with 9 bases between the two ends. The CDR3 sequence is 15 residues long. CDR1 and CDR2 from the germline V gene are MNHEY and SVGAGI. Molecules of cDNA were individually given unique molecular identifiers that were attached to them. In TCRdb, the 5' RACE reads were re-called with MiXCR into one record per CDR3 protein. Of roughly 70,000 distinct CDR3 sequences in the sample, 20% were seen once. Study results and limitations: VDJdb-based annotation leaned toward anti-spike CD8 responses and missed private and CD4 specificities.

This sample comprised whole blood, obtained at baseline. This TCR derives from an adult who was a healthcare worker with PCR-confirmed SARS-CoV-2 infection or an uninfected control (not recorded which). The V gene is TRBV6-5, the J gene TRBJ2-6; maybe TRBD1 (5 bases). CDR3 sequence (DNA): TGTGCCAGCAGACGACAGCCCTCTGGGGCCAACGTCCTGACTTTC. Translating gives CASRRQPSGANVLTF.